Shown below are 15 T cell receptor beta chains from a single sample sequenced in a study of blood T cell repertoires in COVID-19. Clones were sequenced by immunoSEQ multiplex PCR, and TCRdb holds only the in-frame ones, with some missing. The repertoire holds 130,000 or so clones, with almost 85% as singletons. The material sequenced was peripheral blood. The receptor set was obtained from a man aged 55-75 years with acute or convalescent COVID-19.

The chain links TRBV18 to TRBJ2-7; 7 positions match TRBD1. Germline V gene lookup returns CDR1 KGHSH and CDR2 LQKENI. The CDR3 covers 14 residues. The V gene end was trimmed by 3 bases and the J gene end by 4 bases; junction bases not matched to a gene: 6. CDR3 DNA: TGTGCCAGCTCACCCCAGGGGGATATTTACGAGCAGTACTTC. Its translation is CASSPQGDIYEQYF.

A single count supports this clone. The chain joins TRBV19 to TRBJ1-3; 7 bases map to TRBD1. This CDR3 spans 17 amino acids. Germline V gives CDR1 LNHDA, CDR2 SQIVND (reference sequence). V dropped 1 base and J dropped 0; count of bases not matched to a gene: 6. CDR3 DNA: TGTGCCAGTAGTATAGGATGGGACAGCAGCTCTGGAAACACCATATATTTT. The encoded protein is CASSIGWDSSSGNTIYF.

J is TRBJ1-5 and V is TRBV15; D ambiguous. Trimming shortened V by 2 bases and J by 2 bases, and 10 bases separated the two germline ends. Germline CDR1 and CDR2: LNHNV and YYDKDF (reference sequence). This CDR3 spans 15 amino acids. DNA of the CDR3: TGTGCCACCAGCAGACGAGGGCGCGGCAATCAGCCCCAGCATTTT. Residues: CATSRRGRGNQPQHF. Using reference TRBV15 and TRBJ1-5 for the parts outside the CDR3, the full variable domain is DAMVIQNPRYQVTQFGKPVTLSCSQTLNHNVMYWYQQKSSQAPKLLFHYYDKDFNNEADTPDNFQSRRPNTSFCFLDIRSPGLGDTAMYLCATSRRGRGNQPQHFGDGTRLSIL.

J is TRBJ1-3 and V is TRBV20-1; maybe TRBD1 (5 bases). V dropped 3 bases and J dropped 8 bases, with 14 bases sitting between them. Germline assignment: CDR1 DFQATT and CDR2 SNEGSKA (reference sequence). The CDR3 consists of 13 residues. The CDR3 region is CSASWQGRDTIYF. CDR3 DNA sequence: TGCAGTGCTAGTTGGCAGGGTCGAGACACCATATATTTT.

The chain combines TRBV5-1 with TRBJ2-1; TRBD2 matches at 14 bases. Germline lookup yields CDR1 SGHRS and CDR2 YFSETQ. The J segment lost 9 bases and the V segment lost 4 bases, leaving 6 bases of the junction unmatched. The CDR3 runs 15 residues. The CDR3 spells CASSPGLAGVGEQFF. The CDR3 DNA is TGCGCCAGCAGCCCGGGACTAGCGGGAGTGGGTGAGCAGTTCTTC.

The CDR3 nucleotides read TGTGCCAGCAGCCTAGATGCCAACGTCCTGACTTTC. The encoded protein is CASSLDANVLTF. The chain employs TRBV12-3 or TRBV12-4 and TRBJ2-6; D unresolved. The V gene lost 6 bases and the J gene lost 7 bases, with 7 bases spanning the gap. This CDR3 comprises 12 residues.

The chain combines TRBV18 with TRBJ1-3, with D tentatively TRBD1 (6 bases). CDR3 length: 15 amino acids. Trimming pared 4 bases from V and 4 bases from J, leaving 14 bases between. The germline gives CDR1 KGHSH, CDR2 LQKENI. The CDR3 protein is CASSRSQGTGNTIYF. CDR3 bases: TGTGCCAGCTCACGATCACAGGGAACGGGAAACACCATATATTTT. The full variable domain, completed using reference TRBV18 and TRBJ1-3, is NAGVMQNPRHLVRRRGQEARLRCSPMKGHSHVYWYRQLPEEGLKFMVYLQKENIIDESGMPKERFSAEFPKEGPSILRIQQVVRGDSAAYFCASSRSQGTGNTIYFGEGSWLTVV.

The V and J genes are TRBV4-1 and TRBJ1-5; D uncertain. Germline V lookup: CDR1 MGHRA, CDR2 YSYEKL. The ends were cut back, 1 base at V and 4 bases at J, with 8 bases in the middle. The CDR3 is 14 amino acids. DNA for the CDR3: TGCGCCAGCAGCCAAGTAACACTAAATCAGCCCCAGCATTTT. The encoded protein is CASSQVTLNQPQHF.

The CDR3 DNA follows: TGTGCCAGCAGTGGGACAGGGGGCTTGGTGGTGAACACTGAAGCTTTCTTT. Translating it yields CASSGTGGLVVNTEAFF. The chain is built from TRBV28 and TRBJ1-1, with 12 bases matching TRBD1. Germline V gene data show CDR1 as MDHEN and CDR2 as SYDVKM. The CDR3 contains 17 residues. V trimming: 5 bases; J trimming: 0 bases; junction bases outside the gene matches: 7.

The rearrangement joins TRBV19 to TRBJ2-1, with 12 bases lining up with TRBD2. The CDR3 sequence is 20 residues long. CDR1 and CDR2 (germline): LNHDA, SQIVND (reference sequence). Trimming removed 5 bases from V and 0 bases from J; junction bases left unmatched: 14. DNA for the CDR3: TGTGCCAGTAGTCCCTGGGGCCGACTAGCGGGAGTCAGCTCCTACAATGAGCAGTTCTTC. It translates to CASSPWGRLAGVSSYNEQFF.

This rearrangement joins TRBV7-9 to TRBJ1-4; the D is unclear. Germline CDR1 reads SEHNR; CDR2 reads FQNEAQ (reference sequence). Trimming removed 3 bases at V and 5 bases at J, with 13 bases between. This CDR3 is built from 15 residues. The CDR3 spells CASSFGDMMNEKLFF. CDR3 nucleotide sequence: TGTGCCAGCAGCTTCGGCGACATGATGAATGAAAAACTGTTTTTT.

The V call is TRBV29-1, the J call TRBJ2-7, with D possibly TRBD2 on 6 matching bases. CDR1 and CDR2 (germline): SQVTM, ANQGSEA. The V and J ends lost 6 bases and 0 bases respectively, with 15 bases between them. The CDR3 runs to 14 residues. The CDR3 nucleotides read TGCAGCGTCGCGGGACCCATCGGCTCCTACGAGCAGTACTTC. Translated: CSVAGPIGSYEQYF.

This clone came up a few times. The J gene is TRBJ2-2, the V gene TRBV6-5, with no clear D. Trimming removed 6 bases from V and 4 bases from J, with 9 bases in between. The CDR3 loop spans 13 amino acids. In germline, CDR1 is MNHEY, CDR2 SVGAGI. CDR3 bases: TGTGCCAGCAGGAAACAGATCACCGGGGAGCTGTTTTTT. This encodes CASRKQITGELFF.

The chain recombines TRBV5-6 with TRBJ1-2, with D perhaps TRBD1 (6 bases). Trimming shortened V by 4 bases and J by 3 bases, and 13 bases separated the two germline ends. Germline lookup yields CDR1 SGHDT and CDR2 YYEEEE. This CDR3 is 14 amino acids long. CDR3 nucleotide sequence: TGTGCCAGCAGCGGGGGGGGCACTGACTATGGCTACACCTTC. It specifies CASSGGGTDYGYTF.

CDR3 sequence: CSERVNNQPQHF. The CDR3 coding sequence is TGCAGCGAGCGGGTCAACAATCAGCCCCAGCATTTT. The chain links TRBV29-1 to TRBJ1-5; D remains ambiguous. The CDR3 consists of 12 residues. The germline V and J ends were trimmed by 7 bases and 3 bases, with 10 bases remaining between them. The V gene's germline CDR1 is SQVTM and CDR2 ANQGSEA.